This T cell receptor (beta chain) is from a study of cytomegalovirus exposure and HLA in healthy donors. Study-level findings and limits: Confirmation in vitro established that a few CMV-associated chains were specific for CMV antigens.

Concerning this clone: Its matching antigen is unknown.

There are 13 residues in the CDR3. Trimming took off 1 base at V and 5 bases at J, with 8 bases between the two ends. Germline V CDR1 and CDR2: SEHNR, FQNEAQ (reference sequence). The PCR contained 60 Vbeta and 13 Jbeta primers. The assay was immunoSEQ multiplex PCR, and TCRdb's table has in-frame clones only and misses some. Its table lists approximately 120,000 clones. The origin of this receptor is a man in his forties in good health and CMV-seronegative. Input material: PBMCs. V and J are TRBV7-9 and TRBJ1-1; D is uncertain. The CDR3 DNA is TGTGCCAGCAGCTTAGGTTCCGGGACTGAAGCTTTCTTT. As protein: CASSLGSGTEAFF. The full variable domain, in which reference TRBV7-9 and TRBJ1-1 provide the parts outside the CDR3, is DTGVSQNPRHKITKRGQNVTFRCDPISEHNRLYWYRQTLGQGPEFLTYFQNEAQLEKSRLLSDRFSAERPKGSFSTLEIQRTEQGDSAMYLCASSLGSGTEAFFGQGTRLTVV.